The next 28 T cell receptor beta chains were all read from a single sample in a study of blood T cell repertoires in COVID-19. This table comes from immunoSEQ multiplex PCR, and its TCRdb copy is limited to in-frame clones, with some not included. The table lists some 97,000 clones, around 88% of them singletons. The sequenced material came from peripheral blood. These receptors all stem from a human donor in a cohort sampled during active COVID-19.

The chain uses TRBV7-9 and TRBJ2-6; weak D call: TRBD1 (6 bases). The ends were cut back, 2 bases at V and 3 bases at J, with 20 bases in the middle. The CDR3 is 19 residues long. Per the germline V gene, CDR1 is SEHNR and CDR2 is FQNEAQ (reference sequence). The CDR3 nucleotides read TGTGCCAGCAGCTTACCAGGACAGTTATCGGCTGGTGGGGCCAACGTCCTGACTTTC. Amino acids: CASSLPGQLSAGGANVLTF.

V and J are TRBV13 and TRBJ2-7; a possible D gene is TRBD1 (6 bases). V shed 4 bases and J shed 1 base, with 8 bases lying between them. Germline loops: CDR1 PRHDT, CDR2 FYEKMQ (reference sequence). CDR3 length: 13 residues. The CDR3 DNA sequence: TGTGCCAGCAGCTACGGACAGTCCTACGAGCAGTACTTC. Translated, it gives CASSYGQSYEQYF.

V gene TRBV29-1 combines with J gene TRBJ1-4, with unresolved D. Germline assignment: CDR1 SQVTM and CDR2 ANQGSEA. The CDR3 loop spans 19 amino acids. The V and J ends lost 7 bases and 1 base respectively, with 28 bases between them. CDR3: CSEISLTWSPPGTNEKLFF. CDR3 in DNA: TGCAGCGAAATCAGTTTGACTTGGTCGCCGCCCGGAACTAATGAAAAACTGTTTTTT.

The DNA for the CDR3 is TGCGCCAGCAGCCGGGGACAGCCCGGTGAAGCTTTCTTT. Translating gives CASSRGQPGEAFF. This chain links TRBV4-1 with TRBJ1-1; 7 nucleotides align to TRBD1. V dropped 4 bases and J dropped 7; count of bases not matched to a gene: 6. Per the germline V gene, CDR1 is MGHRA and CDR2 is YSYEKL. The CDR3 is 13 amino acids.

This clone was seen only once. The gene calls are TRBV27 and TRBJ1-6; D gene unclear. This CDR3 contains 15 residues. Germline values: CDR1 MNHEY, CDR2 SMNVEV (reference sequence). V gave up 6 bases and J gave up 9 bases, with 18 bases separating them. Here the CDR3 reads CASSPLSQRGSPLHF. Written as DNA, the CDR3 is TGTGCCAGCAGCCCACTCTCCCAACGCGGTTCACCCCTCCACTTT.

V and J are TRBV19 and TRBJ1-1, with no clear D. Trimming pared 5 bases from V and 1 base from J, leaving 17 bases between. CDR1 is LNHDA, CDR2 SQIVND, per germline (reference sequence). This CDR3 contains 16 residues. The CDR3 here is CASSSNSGLGNTEAFF. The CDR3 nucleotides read TGTGCCAGTAGTTCCAACAGCGGACTTGGGAACACTGAAGCTTTCTTT.

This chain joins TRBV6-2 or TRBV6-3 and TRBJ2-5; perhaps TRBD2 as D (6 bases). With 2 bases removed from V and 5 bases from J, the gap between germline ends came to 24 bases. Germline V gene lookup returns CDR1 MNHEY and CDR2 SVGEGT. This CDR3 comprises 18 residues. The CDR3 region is CASSYPRRLVPRRETQYF. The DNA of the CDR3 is TGTGCCAGCAGTTACCCCCGGCGACTAGTTCCGAGAAGGGAGACCCAGTACTTC.

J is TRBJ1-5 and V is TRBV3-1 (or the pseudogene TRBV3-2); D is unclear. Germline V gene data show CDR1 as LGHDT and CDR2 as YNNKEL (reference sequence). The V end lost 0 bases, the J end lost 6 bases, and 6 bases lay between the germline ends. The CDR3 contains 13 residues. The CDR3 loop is CASSQDPGQPQHF. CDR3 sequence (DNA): TGTGCCAGCAGCCAAGATCCGGGTCAGCCCCAGCATTTT.

CDR3 region: CSVEDNMDTEAFF. The DNA of the CDR3 is TGCAGCGTTGAAGACAACATGGACACTGAAGCTTTCTTT. V usage is TRBV29-1 and J usage is TRBJ1-1; no reliable D call. Germline V gene lookup returns CDR1 SQVTM and CDR2 ANQGSEA. CDR3 length equals 13 residues. Deletions cut 0 bases from V and 3 bases from J, with 8 bases between.

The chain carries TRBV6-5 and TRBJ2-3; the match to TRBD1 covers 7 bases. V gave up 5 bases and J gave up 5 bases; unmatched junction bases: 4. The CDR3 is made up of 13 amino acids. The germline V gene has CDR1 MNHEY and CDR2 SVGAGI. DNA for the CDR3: TGTGCCAGCAGTAAAAGGGGGCGAGATACGCAGTATTTT. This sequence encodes CASSKRGRDTQYF.

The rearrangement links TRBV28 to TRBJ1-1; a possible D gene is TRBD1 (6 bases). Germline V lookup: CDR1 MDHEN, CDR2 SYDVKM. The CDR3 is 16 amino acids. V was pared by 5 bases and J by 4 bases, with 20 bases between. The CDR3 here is CASSLSNRAIGTEAFF. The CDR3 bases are TGTGCCAGCAGTCTATCAAACAGGGCTATAGGCACTGAAGCTTTCTTT.

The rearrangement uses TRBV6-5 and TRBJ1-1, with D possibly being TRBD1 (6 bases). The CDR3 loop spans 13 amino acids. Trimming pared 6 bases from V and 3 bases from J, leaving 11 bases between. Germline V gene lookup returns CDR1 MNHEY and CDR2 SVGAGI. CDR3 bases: TGTGCCAGCAGCCGGGACACGGACACTGAAGCTTTCTTT. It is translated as CASSRDTDTEAFF.

This CDR3 is CATSVGMGGSYEQYF. CDR3 DNA: TGTGCCACCAGTGTAGGGATGGGGGGATCCTACGAGCAGTACTTC. The chain has TRBV24-1 and TRBJ2-7; possibly TRBD2 for D (6 bases). With 5 bases removed from V and 1 base from J, the gap between germline ends came to 14 bases. The CDR3 spans 15 residues. CDR1 is KGHDR and CDR2 is SFDVKD in the germline V gene.

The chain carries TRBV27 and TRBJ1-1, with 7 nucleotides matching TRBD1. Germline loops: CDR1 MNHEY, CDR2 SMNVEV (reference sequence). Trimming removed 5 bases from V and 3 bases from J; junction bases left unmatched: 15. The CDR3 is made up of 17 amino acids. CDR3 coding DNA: TGTGCCAGCAGTCCCCACAGGGGACGGGAGAAGGACACTGAAGCTTTCTTT. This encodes CASSPHRGREKDTEAFF.

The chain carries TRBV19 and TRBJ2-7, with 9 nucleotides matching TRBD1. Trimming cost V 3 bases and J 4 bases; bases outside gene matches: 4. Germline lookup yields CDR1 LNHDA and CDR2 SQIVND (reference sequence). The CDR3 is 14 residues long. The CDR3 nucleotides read TGTGCCAGTAGTATGCGGACAGGGGCATACGAGCAGTACTTC. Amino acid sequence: CASSMRTGAYEQYF.

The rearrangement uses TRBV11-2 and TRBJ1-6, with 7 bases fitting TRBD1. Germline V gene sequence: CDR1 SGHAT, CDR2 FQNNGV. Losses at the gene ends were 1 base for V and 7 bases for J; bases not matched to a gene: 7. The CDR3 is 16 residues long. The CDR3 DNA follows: TGTGCCAGCAGCTTAGGCTCGGGACAGTTAAATTCACCCCTCCACTTT. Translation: CASSLGSGQLNSPLHF.

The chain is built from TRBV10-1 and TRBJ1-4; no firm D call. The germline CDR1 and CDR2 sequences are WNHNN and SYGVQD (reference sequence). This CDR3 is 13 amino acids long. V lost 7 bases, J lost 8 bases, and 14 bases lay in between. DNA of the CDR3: TGCGCCAGCACCAGGCTCGTCTGGGAAAAACTGTTTTTT. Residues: CASTRLVWEKLFF.

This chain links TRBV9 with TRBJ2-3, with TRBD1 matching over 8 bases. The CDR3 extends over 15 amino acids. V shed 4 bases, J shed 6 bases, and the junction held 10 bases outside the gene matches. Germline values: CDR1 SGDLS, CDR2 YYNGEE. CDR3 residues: CASSPRQGMEDTQYF. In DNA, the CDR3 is TGTGCCAGCAGCCCCCGACAGGGGATGGAGGATACGCAGTATTTT.

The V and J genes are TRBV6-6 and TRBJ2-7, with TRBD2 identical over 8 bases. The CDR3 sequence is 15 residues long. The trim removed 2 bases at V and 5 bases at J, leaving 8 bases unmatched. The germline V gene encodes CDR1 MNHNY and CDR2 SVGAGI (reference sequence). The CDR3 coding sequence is TGTGCCAGCAGTTACATAAGCGGGAGCGTCCACGAGCAGTACTTC. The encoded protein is CASSYISGSVHEQYF.

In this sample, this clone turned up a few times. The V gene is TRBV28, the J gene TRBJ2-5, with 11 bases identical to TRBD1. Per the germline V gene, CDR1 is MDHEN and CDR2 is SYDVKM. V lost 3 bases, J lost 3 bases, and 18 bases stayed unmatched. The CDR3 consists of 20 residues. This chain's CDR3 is CASSFLPSDIPGQGEETQYF. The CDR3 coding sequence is TGTGCCAGCAGTTTTCTCCCGTCTGATATCCCGGGACAGGGGGAAGAGACCCAGTACTTC.

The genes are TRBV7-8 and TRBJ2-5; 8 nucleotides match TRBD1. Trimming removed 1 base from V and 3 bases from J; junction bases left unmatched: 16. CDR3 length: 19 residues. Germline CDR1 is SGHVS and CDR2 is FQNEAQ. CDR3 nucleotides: TGTGCCAGCAGCTTAGTAAAACTGGACGCGGGACAGGCAAAAGAGACCCAGTACTTC. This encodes CASSLVKLDAGQAKETQYF.

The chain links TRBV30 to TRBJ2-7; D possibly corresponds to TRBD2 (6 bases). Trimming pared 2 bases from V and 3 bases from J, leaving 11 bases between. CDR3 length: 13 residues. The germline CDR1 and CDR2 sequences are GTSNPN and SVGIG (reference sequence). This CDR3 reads CAWSSGVHYEQYF. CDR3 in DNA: TGTGCCTGGAGTTCGGGAGTACACTACGAGCAGTACTTC.

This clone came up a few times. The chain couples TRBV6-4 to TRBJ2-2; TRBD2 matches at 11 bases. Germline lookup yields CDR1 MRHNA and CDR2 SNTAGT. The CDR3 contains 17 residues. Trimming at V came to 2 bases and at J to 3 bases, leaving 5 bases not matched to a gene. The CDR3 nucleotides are TGTGCCAGCAGTGACGGGCGGGGACTAGCGGACACCGGGGAGCTGTTTTTT. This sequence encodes CASSDGRGLADTGELFF.

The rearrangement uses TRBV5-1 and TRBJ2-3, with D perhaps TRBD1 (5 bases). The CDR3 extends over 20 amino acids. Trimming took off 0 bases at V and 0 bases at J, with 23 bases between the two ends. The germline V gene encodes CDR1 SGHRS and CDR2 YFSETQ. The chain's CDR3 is CASSLANNFVTDSSTDTQYF. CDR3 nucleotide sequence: TGCGCCAGCAGCTTGGCCAATAACTTCGTGACAGACTCTAGCACAGATACGCAGTATTTT.

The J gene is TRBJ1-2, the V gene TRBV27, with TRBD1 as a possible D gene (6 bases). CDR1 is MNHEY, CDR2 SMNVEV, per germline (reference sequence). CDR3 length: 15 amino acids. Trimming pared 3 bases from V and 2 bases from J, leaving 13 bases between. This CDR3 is CASSFRGQLNYGYTF. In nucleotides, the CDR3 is TGTGCCAGCAGTTTCCGAGGACAGCTCAACTATGGCTACACCTTC.

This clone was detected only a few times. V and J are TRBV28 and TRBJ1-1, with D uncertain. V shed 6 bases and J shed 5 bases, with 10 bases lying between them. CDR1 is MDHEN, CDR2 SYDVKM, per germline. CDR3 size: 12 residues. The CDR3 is CASRVGSTEAFF. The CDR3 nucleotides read TGTGCCAGCAGGGTCGGGTCTACTGAAGCTTTCTTT.

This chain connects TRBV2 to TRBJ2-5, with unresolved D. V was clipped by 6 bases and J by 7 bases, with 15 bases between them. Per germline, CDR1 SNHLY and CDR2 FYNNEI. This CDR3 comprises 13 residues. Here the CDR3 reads CASRPGRPGTQYF. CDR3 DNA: TGTGCCAGCAGACCCGGTCGCCCAGGGACCCAGTACTTC.

The CDR3 region has the DNA TGTGCCTGCCGACCGGGACAGGGGTTTAACACTGAAGCTTTCTTT. It is translated as CACRPGQGFNTEAFF. J is TRBJ1-1 and V is TRBV30, with 10 bases that match TRBD1. The CDR3 length is 15 residues. From germline, CDR1 is GTSNPN and CDR2 SVGIG (reference sequence). V shed 6 bases and J 2 bases; nucleotides not matched to a gene: 9.